This entry lists 30 T cell receptor beta chains sequenced from one sample in a study of blood T cell repertoires in COVID-19. Assay used: immunoSEQ multiplex PCR; TCRdb lists only in-frame clones, some missing. The repertoire includes some 40,000 clones, around 79% of them detected once, and over 13% sits in the top ten. Sequencing was performed on peripheral blood. The source is a human donor in a cohort sampled during active COVID-19.

The chain joins TRBV5-1 to TRBJ2-7; D not resolved. The ends were cut back, 4 bases at V and 6 bases at J, with 17 bases in the middle. CDR1 and CDR2 (germline): SGHRS, YFSETQ. CDR3 length equals 14 residues. The CDR3 reads CASSVGEERFEQYF. CDR3 DNA sequence: TGCGCCAGCAGCGTCGGCGAGGAACGGTTCGAGCAGTACTTC.

The gene calls are TRBV29-1 and TRBJ2-5, with D tentatively TRBD2 (7 bases). The V gene's germline CDR1 is SQVTM and CDR2 ANQGSEA. This CDR3 comprises 14 residues. The V end lost 4 bases, the J end lost 5 bases, and 17 bases lay between the germline ends. The CDR3 nucleotides read TGCAGCGTTGCGGAGGGAGGGGGTGGTGAGACCCAGTACTTC. This codes for CSVAEGGGGETQYF.

The chain employs TRBV19 and TRBJ2-7; D possibly uses TRBD1 or TRBD2 (5 bases each). Between the trimmed V and J ends, which lost 4 bases and 5 bases, there was a span of 18 bases. Germline values: CDR1 LNHDA, CDR2 SQIVND (reference sequence). This CDR3 contains 15 residues. This chain's CDR3 is CASSTDSPRRNEQYF. DNA for the CDR3: TGTGCCAGTAGTACAGACAGCCCTCGGAGGAACGAGCAGTACTTC.

This chain links TRBV6-2 or TRBV6-3 with TRBJ2-1; 8 bases agree with TRBD1. The junction had 4 bases not matched to a gene; V was cut back by 5 bases and J by 10 bases. Looked up from germline, CDR1 is MNHEY and CDR2 is SVGEGT. The CDR3 is 12 residues long. The chain's CDR3 is CASSQGQAEQFF. CDR3 DNA sequence: TGTGCCAGCAGTCAGGGACAGGCCGAGCAGTTCTTC.

The chain joins TRBV7-9 to TRBJ2-5; 7 positions match TRBD2. Germline-derived CDR1 and CDR2 are SEHNR and FQNEAQ (reference sequence). The CDR3 loop spans 12 amino acids. Written as DNA, the CDR3 is TGTGCGGGAGGACTAGACCAAGAGACCCAGTACTTC. Amino acids: CAGGLDQETQYF.

The V and J genes are TRBV5-5 and TRBJ2-7; 12 bases are a match to TRBD2. V lost 7 bases to trimming and J lost 4 bases; unmatched junction nucleotides: 24. Germline V gene lookup returns CDR1 SGHKS and CDR2 YYEKEE (reference sequence). The CDR3 is 20 residues long. The CDR3 is CASRQGQSRLAGELNYEQYF. The DNA for the CDR3 is TGTGCCAGCCGGCAAGGGCAGTCCCGACTAGCGGGAGAGTTAAATTACGAGCAGTACTTC.

The gene calls are TRBV7-9 and TRBJ2-2; possible D gene TRBD2, 6 bases. CDR1 is SEHNR and CDR2 is FQNEAQ in the germline V gene (reference sequence). Trimming took off 2 bases at V and 0 bases at J, with 13 bases between the two ends. The CDR3 sequence is 17 residues long. DNA for the CDR3: TGTGCCAGCAGCTTAAGTGTGCCGGGAGCGAACACCGGGGAGCTGTTTTTT. Its protein product is CASSLSVPGANTGELFF. The variable domain in full, with the rest retrieved from reference TRBV7-9 and TRBJ2-2, is DTGVSQNPRHKITKRGQNVTFRCDPISEHNRLYWYRQTLGQGPEFLTYFQNEAQLEKSRLLSDRFSAERPKGSFSTLEIQRTEQGDSAMYLCASSLSVPGANTGELFFGEGSRLTVL.

This clone appeared a single time. The V and J genes are TRBV11-3 and TRBJ2-7; 10 bases agree with TRBD2. In germline, CDR1 is SGHNT, CDR2 YENEEA. The length of the CDR3 is 16 residues. The trim removed 5 bases at V and 4 bases at J, leaving 11 bases unmatched. The CDR3 sequence is CASSPSALAGAYEQYF. The CDR3 coding sequence is TGTGCCAGCAGCCCTAGTGCCCTAGCGGGAGCTTACGAGCAGTACTTC.

The chain employs TRBV28 and TRBJ1-6; 7 bases are shared with TRBD1. Losses at the gene ends were 1 base for V and 8 bases for J; bases not matched to a gene: 5. This CDR3 has 15 residues. Germline V CDR1 and CDR2: MDHEN, SYDVKM. Here the CDR3 reads CASSLSDRLHSPLHF. CDR3 sequence (DNA): TGTGCCAGCAGTTTATCGGACAGGCTTCATTCACCCCTCCACTTT.

V usage is TRBV5-1 and J usage is TRBJ2-1; D is possibly TRBD1 (5 bases). Deletions cut 0 bases from V and 4 bases from J, with 11 bases between. The CDR3 contains 15 residues. Germline V gives CDR1 SGHRS, CDR2 YFSETQ. CDR3 in amino acids: CASSLAGFGYNEQFF. CDR3 nucleotides: TGCGCCAGCAGCTTGGCAGGGTTCGGATACAATGAGCAGTTCTTC. The full variable domain, its missing parts supplied by reference TRBV5-1 and TRBJ2-1, is KAGVTQTPRYLIKTRGQQVTLSCSPISGHRSVSWYQQTPGQGLQFLFEYFSETQRNKGNFPGRFSGRQFSNSRSEMNVSTLELGDSALYLCASSLAGFGYNEQFFGPGTRLTVL.

This sequence joins TRBV5-4 and TRBJ2-7; 10 bases match TRBD2. The CDR3 is made up of 15 amino acids. V shed 0 bases and J 4 bases; nucleotides not matched to a gene: 4. Germline V gene lookup returns CDR1 SGHNT and CDR2 YYREEE (reference sequence). The CDR3 sequence is CASSLAIAGGYEQYF. In DNA, the CDR3 is TGTGCCAGCAGCTTGGCTATAGCGGGAGGATACGAGCAGTACTTC.

This sequence joins TRBV5-6 and TRBJ1-1; 8 bases match TRBD1. The CDR3 runs 18 residues. Germline-derived CDR1 and CDR2 are SGHDT and YYEEEE. The V gene end was trimmed by 0 bases and the J gene end by 4 bases; junction bases not matched to a gene: 14. This CDR3 reads CASSLESRQGAWGTEAFF. The CDR3 coding sequence is TGTGCCAGCAGCTTGGAATCTAGGCAGGGGGCTTGGGGCACTGAAGCTTTCTTT.

The table lists this clone with a few counts. The chain carries TRBV11-2 and TRBJ2-3; no firm D call. The CDR3 is 12 amino acids. Germline V CDR1 and CDR2: SGHAT, FQNNGV. V was pared by 5 bases and J by 7 bases, with 10 bases between. CDR3 sequence (DNA): TGTGCCAGCAGCCTCGGGTCTCATACGCAGTATTTT. It encodes CASSLGSHTQYF.

The chain combines TRBV11-2 with TRBJ2-7, with a possible D match to TRBD2 (5 bases). The CDR3 is made up of 15 amino acids. V lost 1 base and J 4 bases, leaving 14 bases between the germline ends. CDR1 is SGHAT, CDR2 FQNNGV, per germline. The DNA for the CDR3 is TGTGCCAGCAGCTTAGTCCGGGGAGCACATTACGAGCAGTACTTC. It yields the protein CASSLVRGAHYEQYF.

The V and J genes are TRBV5-4 and TRBJ2-2, with TRBD2 identical over 13 bases. This CDR3 has 17 amino acids. In germline, CDR1 is SGHNT, CDR2 YYREEE (reference sequence). J was trimmed by 1 base and V by 4 bases; bases with no gene match: 4. The DNA of the CDR3 is TGTGCCAGCAGCGTGGGGACTAGCGGGGTGAACACCGGGGAGCTGTTTTTT. It yields the protein CASSVGTSGVNTGELFF.

The chain uses TRBV11-1 and TRBJ2-7; the match to TRBD2 covers 10 bases. Trimming removed 4 bases from V and 2 bases from J; junction bases left unmatched: 5. CDR3 length: 15 amino acids. Germline-derived CDR1 and CDR2 are SGHAT and FQDESV (reference sequence). CDR3 residues: CASSSGLAAPYEQYF. The CDR3 region has the DNA TGTGCCAGCAGCTCTGGACTAGCGGCCCCCTACGAGCAGTACTTC.

This clone has only one observation. This sequence joins TRBV15 and TRBJ2-6; 9 bases agree with TRBD1. Per germline, CDR1 LNHNV and CDR2 YYDKDF (reference sequence). V trimming: 5 bases; J trimming: 2 bases; junction bases outside the gene matches: 13. This CDR3 spans 19 amino acids. CDR3 protein: CATSLTTGGIIAGANVLTF. CDR3 DNA: TGTGCCACCAGCCTCACTACAGGGGGCATAATTGCTGGGGCCAACGTCCTGACTTTC.

The CDR3 spells CASSHPLAGESREQFF. Here the CDR3 DNA reads TGTGCCAGCAGTCACCCACTAGCGGGAGAATCGCGGGAGCAGTTCTTC. The chain links TRBV6-2 or TRBV6-3 to TRBJ2-1; TRBD2 agrees at 11 bases. Germline values: CDR1 MNHEY, CDR2 SVGEGT. V dropped 5 bases and J dropped 10; count of bases not matched to a gene: 13. The CDR3 spans 16 residues.

This chain uses TRBV5-1 with TRBJ1-4; 7 bases are shared with TRBD1. Per germline, CDR1 SGHRS and CDR2 YFSETQ. Losses at the gene ends were 3 bases for V and 7 bases for J; bases not matched to a gene: 12. This CDR3 has 16 amino acids. The CDR3 is CASSSRSARGVEKLFF. As DNA, the CDR3 is TGCGCCAGCAGCTCCCGATCCGCCAGGGGGGTTGAAAAACTGTTTTTT.

The chain is built from TRBV19 and TRBJ2-3; D is perhaps TRBD2 (6 bases). V shed 3 bases and J shed 0 bases, with 10 bases lying between them. Germline assignment: CDR1 LNHDA and CDR2 SQIVND (reference sequence). This CDR3 is 15 amino acids long. As DNA, the CDR3 is TGTGCCAGTAGTATTCGCGGGACTAGCACAGATACGCAGTATTTT. It translates to CASSIRGTSTDTQYF. Filled out from reference TRBV19 and TRBJ2-3, the complete variable domain reads DGGITQSPKYLFRKEGQNVTLSCEQNLNHDAMYWYRQDPGQGLRLIYYSQIVNDFQKGDIAEGYSVSREKKESFPLTVTSAQKNPTAFYLCASSIRGTSTDTQYFGPGTRLTVL.

The chain is built from TRBV4-1 and TRBJ2-7; 12 bases are a match to TRBD2. The germline V gene has CDR1 MGHRA and CDR2 YSYEKL. This CDR3 comprises 16 residues. Trimming at V came to 3 bases and at J to 1 base, leaving 4 bases not matched to a gene. CDR3 sequence (DNA): TGCGCCAGCAGCCAGGCCGGGACTAGCGGGTCCTACGAGCAGTACTTC. As protein: CASSQAGTSGSYEQYF.

This rearrangement joins TRBV5-1 to TRBJ2-1; a weak D match, TRBD2 (6 bases). The CDR3 length is 14 residues. Looked up from germline, CDR1 is SGHRS and CDR2 is YFSETQ. V shed 1 base and J shed 9 bases, with 14 bases lying between them. The CDR3 coding sequence is TGCGCCAGCAGCTTGCGCGTGGAGGGTGGTGAGCAGTTCTTC. The encoded protein is CASSLRVEGGEQFF.

This clone has just a few counts. CDR3: CATSVGTGHPEKLFF. CDR3 DNA sequence: TGTGCCACCAGTGTCGGGACAGGACACCCTGAAAAACTGTTTTTT. The chain combines TRBV24-1 with TRBJ1-4; 8 bases agree with TRBD1. The CDR3 contains 15 residues. Germline values: CDR1 KGHDR, CDR2 SFDVKD. V dropped 5 bases and J dropped 7; count of bases not matched to a gene: 8.

Only a few counts were recorded for this clone. J is TRBJ2-1 and V is TRBV10-1; 8 nucleotides match TRBD2. The CDR3 consists of 13 residues. CDR1 is WNHNN, CDR2 SYGVQD, per germline (reference sequence). V shed 5 bases and J 7 bases; nucleotides not matched to a gene: 4. This chain's CDR3 is CASSQSGSNEQFF. CDR3 nucleotide sequence: TGCGCCAGCAGTCAGAGCGGGAGTAATGAGCAGTTCTTC.

Worth noting for this clone: Additional DNA sequences in this sample encode the identical CDR3. This chain uses TRBV18 with TRBJ1-2, with TRBD1 matching over 8 bases. V lost 6 bases and J lost 3; bases outside the gene matches: 3. The germline V gene encodes CDR1 KGHSH and CDR2 LQKENI. The CDR3 totals 13 residues. In nucleotides, the CDR3 is TGTGCCAGCTCCCCGGACAGGGACTATGGCTACACCTTC. Its protein product is CASSPDRDYGYTF.

The chain recombines TRBV6-5 with TRBJ2-7; tentative D call: TRBD2 (6 bases). V was clipped by 6 bases and J by 7 bases, with 16 bases between them. Germline assignment: CDR1 MNHEY and CDR2 SVGAGI. This CDR3 spans 13 amino acids. The CDR3, as DNA: TGTGCCAGCAGGCTCGGAGGAGGGAGTGAGCAGTACTTC. This gives the protein CASRLGGGSEQYF.

The chain links TRBV27 to TRBJ2-3, with D hard to call. Germline V gene sequence: CDR1 MNHEY, CDR2 SMNVEV (reference sequence). The CDR3 contains 12 residues. The V end lost 8 bases, the J end lost 3 bases, and 9 bases lay between the germline ends. The CDR3 reads CASLDWTDTQYF. CDR3 DNA sequence: TGTGCCAGCCTCGACTGGACAGATACGCAGTATTTT.

This chain connects TRBV19 to TRBJ2-7; possibly TRBD1 for D (5 bases). V dropped 3 bases and J dropped 1 base, with 7 bases sitting between them. CDR3 length: 13 residues. CDR1 is LNHDA, CDR2 SQIVND, per germline (reference sequence). The CDR3 coding sequence is TGTGCCAGTAGTATTAGACAGTCCTACGAGCAGTACTTC. Protein: CASSIRQSYEQYF.

The CDR3 DNA reads as TGTGCCAGCAGTAAGGCAGGGGAAGGTTACGAGCAGTACTTC. This sequence encodes CASSKAGEGYEQYF. The chain links TRBV6-2 or TRBV6-3 to TRBJ2-7; possible D gene TRBD1, 6 bases. V lost 5 bases and J lost 4, with 15 bases in between. Germline V CDR1 and CDR2: MNHEY, SVGEGT. This CDR3 is 14 amino acids long.

The chain is built from TRBV24-1 and TRBJ1-5, with 7 bases aligning to TRBD1. This CDR3 contains 16 residues. V lost 3 bases and J lost 1; bases outside the gene matches: 5. CDR1 is KGHDR and CDR2 is SFDVKD in the germline V gene. CDR3 DNA sequence: TGTGCCACCAGTGATACGAGGGGGCCGAGCAATCAGCCCCAGCATTTT. Protein: CATSDTRGPSNQPQHF.